A selection of T cell receptor beta chains follows, all from one sample in a study of blood T cells in healthy people across ages. TCRdb re-called the 5' RACE reads with MiXCR, one entry per CDR3 protein. The data hold around 1.5 million distinct CDR3 sequences, with roughly 30% observed a single time. The specimen was blood. Receptors were obtained from a woman in her twenties or thirties in good health. The CDR3 runs from the conserved cysteine through the conserved F or W. A D gene is named only where the DNA matches it firmly. Clone sizes are given selectively: once, few, many, or a class where the clone is expanded.

J,size,D,V,DNA,CDR3
TRBJ1-2,NA,NA,TRBV5-1,TGCGCCAGCAGCTTGGAGATAGAGGGTGGCTACACCTTC,CASSLEIEGGYTF
TRBJ2-7,few,TRBD1,TRBV20-1,TGCAGTGCTCCCGGGACAGGGTGGTATGACAACGAGCAGTACTTC,CSAPGTGWYDNEQYF
TRBJ2-7,NA,TRBD2,TRBV18,TGTGCCAGCTCACCAGTTAGCGGGATTTCCTACGAGCAGTACTTC,CASSPVSGISYEQYF
TRBJ2-7,NA,NA,TRBV24-1,TGTGCCACCAGTGATTTTTTATGGGAGGTGCCGAGTTCCTACGAGCAGTACTTC,CATSDFLWEVPSSYEQYF
TRBJ2-7,NA,NA,TRBV7-9,TGTGCCAGCAGCATCGGACCTGAGCAGTACTTC,CASSIGPEQYF
TRBJ2-3,many,NA,TRBV6-4,TGTGCCAGCAGTCCCGGGGGAGGACTCACAGATACGCAGTATTTT,CASSPGGGLTDTQYF
TRBJ2-7,few,NA,TRBV6-4,TGTGCCAGCAGTTCAAGGAGGGAGGCCGGCTACGAGCAGTACTTC,CASSSRREAGYEQYF
TRBJ2-7,few,NA,TRBV10-2,TGCGCCAGCAGTGAGTCCCCAGGGGGGGCCTACGAGCAGTACTTC,CASSESPGGAYEQYF
TRBJ2-3,many,TRBD2,TRBV7-2,TGTGCCAGCAGCTTAGTTGCGGGGGGTGGGACAGATACGCAGTATTTT,CASSLVAGGGTDTQYF
TRBJ2-7,NA,NA,TRBV9,TGTGCCAGCAGCGCCGGGGTAGTGGCCCCCGACGAGCAGTACTTC,CASSAGVVAPDEQYF
TRBJ2-5,NA,TRBD2,TRBV20-1,TGCAGTGCTAGAGATAGGGGCCCGGGACTAACAAAGACCCAGTACTTC,CSARDRGPGLTKTQYF
TRBJ2-2,few,NA,TRBV4-1,TGCGCCAGCAGCCAGGGGCCCCGCGCCAAGAACACCGGGAAGCTGTTTTTT,CASSQGPRAKNTGKLFF
TRBJ2-5,NA,NA,TRBV5-1,TGCGCCAGCAGACTCACCTCCGGGACAAATCAAGAGACCCAGTACTTC,CASRLTSGTNQETQYF
TRBJ2-1,many,NA,TRBV4-1,TGTGCCAGCAGCCAAGACTACAATGAGCAGTTCTTC,CASSQDYNEQFF
TRBJ2-5,few,TRBD1,TRBV20-1,TGCAGTGCGTTGGGACAGGGCTCGATAGGGACCCAGTACTTC,CSALGQGSIGTQYF
TRBJ2-7,NA,NA,TRBV20-1,TGCAGTGCTAGGGGACTCCAAACCTCCTACGAGCAGTACTTC,CSARGLQTSYEQYF
TRBJ2-4,few,NA,TRBV5-1,TGCGCCAGCAGCCGCTGTTGGACACTTCTAGCCAAAAACATTCAGTACTTC,CASSRCWTLLAKNIQYF
TRBJ2-7,NA,TRBD2,TRBV20-1,TGCAGTGCTAGAGATCAGACGGGAGGGGGTTACGAGCAGTACTTC,CSARDQTGGGYEQYF
TRBJ2-1,few,TRBD2,TRBV20-1,TGCAGTGCTAGAGCCGGGACTAGCGGGGGGGAAACCTCCTACAATGAGCAGTTCTTC,CSARAGTSGGETSYNEQFF
TRBJ2-5,NA,NA,TRBV7-3,TGTGCCAGCAGCTCTAACCCGGGATTGGGGCAAGAGACCCAGTACTTC,CASSSNPGLGQETQYF
TRBJ2-1,few,NA,TRBV13,TGTGCCAGCAGCTTTACGAGGAGTGAGCAGTTCTTC,CASSFTRSEQFF
TRBJ1-6,few,NA,TRBV7-9,TGTGCCAGCAGCCAATTGACACAGCCTATGAGGAATTCACCCCTCCACTTT,CASSQLTQPMRNSPLHF
TRBJ2-5,NA,NA,TRBV27,TGTGCCAGCAGTTTTTCCGCCCAAGAGACCCAGTACTTC,CASSFSAQETQYF
TRBJ2-7,few,TRBD2,TRBV4-1,TGCGCCAGCAGCCAAGCACTAGCGGGGACCTACGAGCAGTACTTC,CASSQALAGTYEQYF
TRBJ1-2,few,NA,TRBV6-1,TGTGCCAGCAGTTACGACAGAGTAAACTATGGCTACACCTTC,CASSYDRVNYGYTF
TRBJ1-2,NA,NA,TRBV25-1,TGTGCCAGCAGTGTGTCTTTAGTGGGGGGCTACACCTTC,CASSVSLVGGYTF
TRBJ1-4,NA,NA,TRBV7-9,TGTGCCAGCAGCTCGGCGAAGGAAAAACTGTTTTTT,CASSSAKEKLFF
TRBJ2-5,many,TRBD2,TRBV12-3/TRBV12-4,TGTGCCAGCAGTAGCCGGGGGGGTCGAGAGACCCAGTACTTC,CASSSRGGRETQYF
TRBJ2-5,NA,TRBD1,TRBV19,TGTGCCAGTAGTATTCAACAGGGGGCCTACGGGCAGTACTTC,CASSIQQGAYGQYF
TRBJ2-7,few,NA,TRBV9,TGTGCCAGCAGCGCCCGTGAACTAGTCGACTACGAGCAGTACTTC,CASSARELVDYEQYF
TRBJ2-2,NA,NA,TRBV20-1,TGCAGTGCTAGACAGGCGCTAGCTGGCGGGGAGCTGTTTTTT,CSARQALAGGELFF
TRBJ2-3,NA,TRBD1,TRBV5-6,TGTGCCAGCAGCAACCTTCTACACAGGGGATCAGAAGATACGCAGTATTTT,CASSNLLHRGSEDTQYF
TRBJ2-7,NA,TRBD1,TRBV11-3,TGTGCCAGCAGCTTGGGACAGTCACCTAGGGAGCAGTACTTC,CASSLGQSPREQYF
TRBJ2-5,NA,TRBD1,TRBV5-5,TGTGCCAGCAGATCCAACCAACCGGGACAGAAAGAGACCCAGTACTTC,CASRSNQPGQKETQYF
TRBJ1-6,NA,TRBD1,TRBV13,TGTGCCAGCAGCACAGGGGACGCACAGGGTTCACCCCTCCACTTT,CASSTGDAQGSPLHF
TRBJ1-1,NA,NA,TRBV19,TGTGCCAGCACAACGAGAGGACGAGGAATGAACACTGAAGCTTTCTTT,CASTTRGRGMNTEAFF